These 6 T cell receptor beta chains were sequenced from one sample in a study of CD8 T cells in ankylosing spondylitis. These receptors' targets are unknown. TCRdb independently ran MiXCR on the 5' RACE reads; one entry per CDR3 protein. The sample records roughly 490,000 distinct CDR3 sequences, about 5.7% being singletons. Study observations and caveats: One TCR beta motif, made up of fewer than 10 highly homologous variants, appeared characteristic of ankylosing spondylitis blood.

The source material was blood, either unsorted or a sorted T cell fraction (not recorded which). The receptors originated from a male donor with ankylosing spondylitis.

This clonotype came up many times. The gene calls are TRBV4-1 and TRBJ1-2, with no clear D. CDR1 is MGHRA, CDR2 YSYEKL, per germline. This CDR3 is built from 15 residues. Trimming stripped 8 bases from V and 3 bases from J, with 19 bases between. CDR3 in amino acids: CASQPTPARDYGYTF. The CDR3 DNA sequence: TGCGCCAGCCAGCCAACCCCGGCTAGGGACTATGGCTACACCTTC.

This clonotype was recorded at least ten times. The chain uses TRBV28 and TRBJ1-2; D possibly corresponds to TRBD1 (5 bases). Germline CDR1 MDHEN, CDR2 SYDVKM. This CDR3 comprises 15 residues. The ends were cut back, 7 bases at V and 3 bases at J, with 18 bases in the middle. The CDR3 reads CASKPAGGTHYGYTF. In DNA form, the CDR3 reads TGTGCCAGCAAACCCGCTGGGGGGACCCACTATGGCTACACCTTC.

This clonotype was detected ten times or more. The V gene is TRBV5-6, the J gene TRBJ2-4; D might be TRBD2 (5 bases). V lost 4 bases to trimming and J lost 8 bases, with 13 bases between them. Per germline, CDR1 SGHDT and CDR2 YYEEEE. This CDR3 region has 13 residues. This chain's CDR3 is CASSPGLSHIQYF. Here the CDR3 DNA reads TGTGCCAGCAGCCCTGGACTTTCTCACATTCAGTACTTC.

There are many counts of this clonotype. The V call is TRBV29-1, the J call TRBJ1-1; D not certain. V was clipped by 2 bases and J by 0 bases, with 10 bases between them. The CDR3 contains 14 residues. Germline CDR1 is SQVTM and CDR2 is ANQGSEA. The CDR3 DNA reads TGCAGCGTTGAAAGACTTCTCATGAACACTGAAGCTTTCTTT. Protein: CSVERLLMNTEAFF.

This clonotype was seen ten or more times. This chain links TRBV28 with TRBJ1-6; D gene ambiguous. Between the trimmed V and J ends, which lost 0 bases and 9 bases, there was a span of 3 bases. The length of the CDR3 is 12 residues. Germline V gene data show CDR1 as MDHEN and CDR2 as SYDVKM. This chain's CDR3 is CASSLWGSPLHF. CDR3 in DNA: TGTGCCAGCAGTTTATGGGGTTCACCCCTCCACTTT.

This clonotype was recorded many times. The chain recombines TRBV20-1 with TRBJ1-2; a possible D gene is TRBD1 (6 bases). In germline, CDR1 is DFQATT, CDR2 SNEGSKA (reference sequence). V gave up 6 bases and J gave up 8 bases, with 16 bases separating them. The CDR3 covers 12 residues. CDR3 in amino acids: CSAYRVLGGYTF. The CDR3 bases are TGCAGTGCGTACAGGGTACTTGGCGGCTACACCTTC.